Detailed here is one T cell receptor beta chain. Antigen specificity is unknown. These data belong to a study of T cells after yellow fever vaccination. The J segment lost 4 bases and the V segment lost 10 bases, leaving 12 bases of the junction unmatched. The CDR3 is made up of 15 amino acids. Germline V gives CDR1 MNHEY, CDR2 SVGEGT. Study-wide points: Researchers cautioned that FACS-sorted repertoires could harbor abundant clonotypes contaminating from the bulk population. A minor fraction of clonotypes spanned both CD4 and CD8 compartments.

TCRdb re-analysed the 5' RACE reads in MiXCR, keeping a single row per CDR3 protein. Of just under 600,000 distinct CDR3 sequences in the sample, roughly 14% were seen once. This chain links TRBV6-2 or TRBV6-3 with TRBJ1-2; the match to TRBD1 covers 10 bases. The TCR comes from a young man who received the YFV17D yellow fever vaccine. The sample was PBMCs, taken on the day of the yellow fever booster vaccination. The CDR3 DNA is TGTGCCATCCATCGACCGGGACAGGGGATCTATGGCTACACCTTC. Translating it yields CAIHRPGQGIYGYTF.